Each of the 19 T cell receptor beta chains below was sequenced from the same sample in a study of blood T cell repertoires in COVID-19 (dated by TCRdb to 2018 to 2021). Libraries were prepared through the immunoSEQ multiplex PCR assay. This immuneACCESS table, as held by TCRdb, lists in-frame sequences with V and J called but not all clones. Of the missing ones, under half trace to an unresolved V gene in checked studies; the others have no known cause. The sample table shows about 190,000 clones, and over 70% are seen once. Together, the top ten hold roughly 2.8% of the sample. The sample comprised peripheral blood. These receptors all stem from a man over 45 with active or convalescent COVID-19.

The chain links TRBV5-8 to TRBJ2-3; possible D gene TRBD2, 5 bases. Germline V lookup: CDR1 SGHTS, CDR2 YDEGEE. Trimming removed 8 bases at V and 0 bases at J, with 13 bases between. The CDR3 is 14 residues long. The CDR3 sequence: CASSRAVSTDTQYF. CDR3 DNA sequence: TGTGCCAGTTCGAGGGCGGTGAGCACAGATACGCAGTATTTT.

The V and J genes are TRBV28 and TRBJ1-5, with D hard to call. The CDR3 covers 14 residues. The V end was cut by 3 bases, the J end by 7 bases, with 13 bases between. Germline CDR1 MDHEN, CDR2 SYDVKM. The CDR3 protein is CASSFGPTGQPQHF. The CDR3 DNA reads TGTGCCAGCAGTTTCGGGCCAACGGGGCAGCCCCAGCATTTT.

The CDR3 here is CASSLGGSRGQPQHF. DNA for the CDR3: TGTGCCAGCAGCTTAGGAGGCAGCCGCGGTCAGCCCCAGCATTTT. J is TRBJ1-5 and V is TRBV7-2; D gene ambiguous. This CDR3 contains 15 residues. Per germline, CDR1 SGHTA and CDR2 FQGNSA. The V end was cut by 1 base, the J end by 6 bases, with 13 bases between.

The V call is TRBV28, the J call TRBJ1-4; TRBD1 is a possible D gene (6 bases). The CDR3 totals 14 residues. The germline V and J ends were trimmed by 4 bases and 7 bases, with 13 bases remaining between them. Germline values: CDR1 MDHEN, CDR2 SYDVKM. CDR3 nucleotide sequence: TGTGCCAGCAGTTCTGGGCAGGGGCCTGAAAAACTGTTTTTT. The encoded protein is CASSSGQGPEKLFF.

J is TRBJ1-6 and V is TRBV3-1 (or the pseudogene TRBV3-2); D gene unclear. CDR1 is LGHDT, CDR2 YNNKEL, per germline (reference sequence). With 4 bases removed from V and 8 bases from J, the gap between germline ends came to 12 bases. This CDR3 contains 14 residues. For the CDR3, the DNA is TGTGCCAGCAGCCCCCGAACAGTACATTCACCCCTCCACTTT. It yields the protein CASSPRTVHSPLHF.

The J gene is TRBJ2-3, the V gene TRBV7-2; D is perhaps TRBD2 (7 bases). Trimming removed 6 bases from V and 5 bases from J, with 18 bases in between. CDR1 and CDR2 (germline): SGHTA, FQGNSA. The CDR3 contains 15 residues. In DNA form, the CDR3 reads TGTGCCAGCAGTCGGGGGGCGGGGGATGTAGATACGCAGTATTTT. Its protein product is CASSRGAGDVDTQYF.

This chain joins TRBV7-2 and TRBJ2-5; possible D gene TRBD2, 5 bases. Germline V gene sequence: CDR1 SGHTA, CDR2 FQGNSA. The CDR3 consists of 16 residues. V shed 2 bases and J shed 7 bases, with 20 bases lying between them. CDR3 amino acids: CASSLSDGLAGGTQYF. CDR3 DNA: TGTGCCAGCAGCTTAAGCGACGGGTTAGCAGGAGGGACCCAGTACTTC.

The chain has TRBV6-1 and TRBJ2-6; 11 bases line up with TRBD1. The CDR3 consists of 17 residues. V lost 4 bases, J lost 4 bases, and 6 bases stayed unmatched. Looked up from germline, CDR1 is MNHNS and CDR2 is SASEGT. As DNA, the CDR3 is TGTGCCAGCAGTGTTCGGGACAGGGGGTCGGGGGCCAACGTCCTGACTTTC. Protein sequence: CASSVRDRGSGANVLTF.

This clone appeared a few times. V gene TRBV19 combines with J gene TRBJ2-7, with 7 bases fitting TRBD1. The V segment lost 9 bases and the J segment 2 bases; nucleotides outside the gene matches: 10. Germline V CDR1 and CDR2: LNHDA, SQIVND (reference sequence). This CDR3 is built from 14 residues. CDR3 protein: CASSPTGKTYEQYF. The CDR3 nucleotides read TGTGCCAGCTCCCCGACAGGGAAAACCTACGAGCAGTACTTC.

V gene TRBV5-1 combines with J gene TRBJ1-6; D unresolved. V lost 7 bases and J 6 bases, leaving 17 bases between the germline ends. This CDR3 contains 15 residues. Germline CDR1 reads SGHRS; CDR2 reads YFSETQ. DNA for the CDR3: TGCGCCAGCGCCAAAGCAGCAGGTCGTAATTCACCCCTCCACTTT. Its translation is CASAKAAGRNSPLHF.

This clone has just one count. The rearrangement joins TRBV5-6 to TRBJ2-7, with TRBD2 as a possible D gene (5 bases). V was clipped by 2 bases and J by 4 bases, with 13 bases between them. From germline, CDR1 is SGHDT and CDR2 YYEEEE. The CDR3 runs 14 residues. The CDR3 bases are TGTGCCAGCAGCTTTCCGTCCGGCGGGTACGAGCAGTACTTC. This translates into CASSFPSGGYEQYF.

The chain combines TRBV11-3 with TRBJ2-5; 7 bases fit TRBD2. The CDR3 is 15 residues long. Germline V gene data show CDR1 as SGHNT and CDR2 as YENEEA. Trimming cost V 0 bases and J 5 bases; bases outside gene matches: 6. For the CDR3, the DNA is TGTGCCAGCAGCTTAGACGGGAGGTTGGGGGAGACCCAGTACTTC. It translates to CASSLDGRLGETQYF.

The J gene is TRBJ2-2, the V gene TRBV5-1; D might be TRBD1 (6 bases). V lost 0 bases and J lost 5, with 11 bases in between. The CDR3 is 15 amino acids. CDR1 is SGHRS and CDR2 is YFSETQ in the germline V gene. The CDR3 protein is CASSLAQGRTGELFF. The DNA for the CDR3 is TGCGCCAGCAGCTTGGCACAGGGTCGTACCGGGGAGCTGTTTTTT.

This clone was seen many times. The rearrangement links TRBV5-5 to TRBJ2-1; possible D gene TRBD2, 6 bases. With 4 bases removed from V and 0 bases from J, the gap between germline ends came to 11 bases. CDR3 length equals 15 residues. The V gene's germline CDR1 is SGHKS and CDR2 YYEKEE (reference sequence). In DNA, the CDR3 is TGTGCCAGCAGCCCCAGCGGGTTCTCCTACAATGAGCAGTTCTTC. Translation gives CASSPSGFSYNEQFF.

This clone was counted once. The V gene is TRBV5-4, the J gene TRBJ2-7, with D unclear. Trimming shortened V by 0 bases and J by 2 bases, and 9 bases separated the two germline ends. There are 14 residues in the CDR3. The V gene's germline CDR1 is SGHNT and CDR2 YYREEE (reference sequence). DNA for the CDR3: TGTGCCAGCAGCTTGGGCGTAACTGCCTACGAGCAGTACTTC. Amino acid sequence: CASSLGVTAYEQYF.

The rearrangement uses TRBV7-3 and TRBJ1-1; 9 nucleotides agree with TRBD1. The CDR3 contains 12 residues. Trimming at V came to 5 bases and at J to 11 bases, leaving 6 bases not matched to a gene. Germline V lookup: CDR1 SGHTA, CDR2 FQGTGA. The CDR3, as DNA: TGTGCCAGCAGCCCACGACAGGGGGAGGCTTTCTTT. Its protein is CASSPRQGEAFF.

This sequence joins TRBV10-3 and TRBJ2-7, with a possible D match to TRBD1 (6 bases). The CDR3 spans 18 residues. V lost 6 bases and J 0 bases, leaving 24 bases between the germline ends. Germline-derived CDR1 and CDR2 are ENHRY and SYGVKD. CDR3 sequence: CAISFHYKPGQISYEQYF. The CDR3 DNA reads TGTGCCATCAGCTTCCATTATAAACCGGGACAAATCTCCTACGAGCAGTACTTC.

This rearrangement joins TRBV7-8 to TRBJ1-1; 7 bases agree with TRBD1. The V and J ends lost 1 base and 1 base, in that order; junction bases with no gene match: 3. This CDR3 is 15 amino acids long. Germline V lookup: CDR1 SGHVS, CDR2 FQNEAQ. The CDR3 is CASSLGDSQNTEAFF. The CDR3, as DNA: TGTGCCAGCAGCTTAGGGGACAGCCAGAACACTGAAGCTTTCTTT.

The CDR3 region is CASSRLAGGPYEQFF. In DNA form, the CDR3 reads TGCGCCAGCAGCCGGCTAGCGGGAGGGCCCTATGAGCAGTTCTTC. The chain employs TRBV4-1 and TRBJ2-1; 12 bases line up with TRBD2. The CDR3 loop spans 15 amino acids. The germline V gene has CDR1 MGHRA and CDR2 YSYEKL. Trimming cost V 4 bases and J 8 bases; bases outside gene matches: 6.